The clone carrying this T cell receptor beta chain was observed a few times. This sample is part of a study of somatic mutations in cytotoxic T cells in rheumatoid arthritis. Profiled with immunoSEQ multiplex PCR; TCRdb holds only in-frame clones, not every one. This table has about 30,000 clones, approximately 78% appearing once. From germline, CDR1 is MRHNA and CDR2 SNTAGT. The junction had 1 base not matched to a gene; V was cut back by 3 bases and J by 2 bases. The CDR3 is 15 residues long. What was sequenced was CD8+ T cells sorted from blood. This clonotype originated in an adult with rheumatoid arthritis. The chain has TRBV6-4 and TRBJ2-5, with TRBD2 matching over 12 bases. CDR3 in amino acids: CASSETSGGQETQYF. The CDR3 DNA sequence: TGTGCCAGCAGTGAAACTAGCGGGGGGCAAGAGACCCAGTACTTC.